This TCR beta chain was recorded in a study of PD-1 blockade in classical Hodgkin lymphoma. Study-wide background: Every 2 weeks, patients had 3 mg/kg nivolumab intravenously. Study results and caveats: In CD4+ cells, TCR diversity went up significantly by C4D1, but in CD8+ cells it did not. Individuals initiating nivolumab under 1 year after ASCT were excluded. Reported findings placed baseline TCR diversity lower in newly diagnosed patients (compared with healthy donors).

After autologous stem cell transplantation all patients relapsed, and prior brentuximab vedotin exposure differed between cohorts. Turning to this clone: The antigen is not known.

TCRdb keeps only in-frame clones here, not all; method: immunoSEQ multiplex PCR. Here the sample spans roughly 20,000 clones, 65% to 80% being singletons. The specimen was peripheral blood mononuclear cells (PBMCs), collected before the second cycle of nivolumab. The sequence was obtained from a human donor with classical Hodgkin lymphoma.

CDR3 region: CASRERTGAATEAFF. As DNA, the CDR3 is TGTGCCAGCAGGGAAAGGACAGGGGCAGCCACTGAAGCTTTCTTT. V is TRBV27 and J is TRBJ1-1, with 9 bases lining up with TRBD1. V gave up 6 bases and J gave up 4 bases; unmatched junction bases: 9. Germline CDR1 and CDR2: MNHEY and SMNVEV (reference sequence). This CDR3 contains 15 residues.